A selection of T cell receptor beta chains follows, all from one sample in a study of control samples from healthy donors and cancer patients. The table came from immunoSEQ multiplex PCR; TCRdb's copy has only in-frame clones and leaves some out. The repertoire holds some 200,000 clones, with around 91% as singletons. The sample taken for sequencing was blood. Receptors originate from a woman in her twenties or thirties in good health. Each CDR3 is given without its conserved first and last residue. Each record gives: J gene, V gene, CDR3 protein.

J: TRBJ1-4
V: TRBV5-6
CDR3: ASSLESGVDEKLF

J: TRBJ2-3
V: TRBV7-3
CDR3: ASSQGLADTQY

J: TRBJ2-4
V: TRBV7-9
CDR3: ASSLWDLAKNIQY

J: TRBJ2-7
V: TRBV27
CDR3: ASSSWTSLEQY

J: TRBJ1-2
V: TRBV29-1
CDR3: SVEGRGLNYGYT

J: TRBJ2-3
V: TRBV6-5
CDR3: ASKTGTSTDTQY

J: TRBJ2-5
V: TRBV19
CDR3: ASSRQGARETQY

J: TRBJ1-2
V: TRBV6-4
CDR3: ASSDGYRDSAGYT

J: TRBJ1-4
V: TRBV19
CDR3: ASSEETGWEKLF

J: TRBJ2-3
V: TRBV15
CDR3: ATRWQGAADTQY

J: TRBJ1-4
V: TRBV6-1
CDR3: ASSRTSGGEKLF

J: TRBJ2-2
V: TRBV6-2/TRBV6-3
CDR3: ASSYRQNTGELF

J: TRBJ2-1
V: TRBV5-6
CDR3: ASSLGLAGYNEQF

J: TRBJ2-5
V: TRBV6-6
CDR3: ASSYGGHPQETQY

J: TRBJ2-4
V: TRBV15
CDR3: ATSRVGQGLAKNIQY

J: TRBJ2-5
V: TRBV10-3
CDR3: AISESQETQY

J: TRBJ1-4
V: TRBV5-1
CDR3: ASSLAGNGEKLF

J: TRBJ1-2
V: TRBV27
CDR3: ASSPDRNYGYT

J: TRBJ2-7
V: TRBV27
CDR3: ASSSPGTGHHEQY

J: TRBJ1-5
V: TRBV4-2
CDR3: ASSQGGSGGQPQH

J: TRBJ2-1
V: TRBV7-7
CDR3: ASSSGTRSNEQF

J: TRBJ2-3
V: TRBV30
CDR3: AWSVPPGLAGGTDTQY

J: TRBJ1-1
V: TRBV10-3
CDR3: AISKGQGDTEAF

J: TRBJ1-1
V: TRBV5-4
CDR3: ASSPGTGGTEAF

J: TRBJ1-1
V: TRBV19
CDR3: ASGWSGEAF

J: TRBJ2-1
V: TRBV28
CDR3: ASSIRGNEQF

J: TRBJ1-6
V: TRBV5-4
CDR3: ASSLGQGGSPLH

J: TRBJ2-5
V: TRBV27
CDR3: ASSLRDRGQETQY

J: TRBJ2-3
V: TRBV5-4
CDR3: ASSFGDTQY

J: TRBJ2-2
V: TRBV6-2/TRBV6-3
CDR3: ASSYPSGLAGRNAGELF

J: TRBJ2-7
V: TRBV7-9
CDR3: ASSLAREGYEQY